Below are 9 T cell receptor beta chains sequenced from a single sample in a study of cytomegalovirus exposure and HLA in healthy donors. TCRdb's table, derived via immunoSEQ multiplex PCR, lists solely in-frame clones and lacks some. The sample yields 70,000 to 75,000 clones, roughly 94% seen once. Specimen: PBMCs. Receptor source: a young woman in good health and CMV-seropositive.

This clone was detected a few times. The rearrangement uses TRBV28 and TRBJ2-7; D is possibly TRBD1 (6 bases). From germline, CDR1 is MDHEN and CDR2 SYDVKM. The CDR3 is 17 residues long. Trimming took 5 bases from V and 2 from J, leaving 22 bases between them. The CDR3, as DNA: TGTGCCAGCAGTCCAGGAATTATGGGGACAACGACCTACGAGCAGTACTTC. Amino acid sequence: CASSPGIMGTTTYEQYF.

The J gene is TRBJ1-2, the V gene TRBV9, with 9 bases that match TRBD1. Germline CDR1 is SGDLS and CDR2 is YYNGEE. The ends lost 3 bases at V and 5 bases at J; junction bases unmatched: 17. This CDR3 contains 18 residues. CDR3 bases: TGTGCCAGCAGCGGCTATGCGGGATTCCGGGACAGGGTTTATGGCTACACCTTC. Its protein product is CASSGYAGFRDRVYGYTF.

The chain joins TRBV6-1 to TRBJ2-5, with 9 positions matching TRBD2. Germline V lookup: CDR1 MNHNS, CDR2 SASEGT. The length of the CDR3 is 18 residues. The V gene end was trimmed by 3 bases and the J gene end by 5 bases; junction bases not matched to a gene: 16. The CDR3 here is CASSEDRWREGLGETQYF. In DNA, the CDR3 is TGTGCCAGCAGTGAGGACCGCTGGCGGGAGGGCCTAGGGGAGACCCAGTACTTC.

The rearrangement joins TRBV19 to TRBJ2-1, with D perhaps matching TRBD2 (7 bases). The CDR3 runs 17 residues. From germline, CDR1 is LNHDA and CDR2 SQIVND (reference sequence). The V gene lost 1 base and the J gene lost 3 bases, with 16 bases spanning the gap. CDR3 nucleotides: TGTGCCAGTAGTATAGTCGGTTCGGGGGGCGGCTACAATGAGCAGTTCTTC. Encoded protein: CASSIVGSGGGYNEQFF.

This clone was counted once. The V gene is TRBV7-8, the J gene TRBJ2-7; D is perhaps TRBD1 (5 bases). The CDR3 is made up of 14 amino acids. Germline CDR1 reads SGHVS; CDR2 reads FQNEAQ. Trimming stripped 3 bases from V and 2 bases from J, with 11 bases between. In nucleotides, the CDR3 is TGTGCCAGCAGCTTGCGACAGCGACCCTACGAGCAGTACTTC. This gives the protein CASSLRQRPYEQYF.

This chain uses TRBV13 with TRBJ1-1, with TRBD1 matching over 9 bases. J gave up 0 bases and V 5 bases, and 7 bases lay outside the gene matches. Germline V CDR1 and CDR2: PRHDT, FYEKMQ (reference sequence). The CDR3 has 16 amino acids. DNA for the CDR3: TGTGCCAGCAGCGTATCCCGGGACAGGGTGAACACTGAAGCTTTCTTT. Translating gives CASSVSRDRVNTEAFF.

The genes are TRBV4-1 and TRBJ1-2; no reliable D call. Trimming took off 0 bases at V and 0 bases at J, with 8 bases between the two ends. CDR3 size: 15 residues. Germline CDR1 reads MGHRA; CDR2 reads YSYEKL. CDR3 coding DNA: TGCGCCAGCAGCCAAGATGGGAGGACTAACTATGGCTACACCTTC. This gives the protein CASSQDGRTNYGYTF.

This clone was counted once. The rearrangement links TRBV27 to TRBJ1-6; D is possibly TRBD1 (6 bases). Between the trimmed V and J ends, which lost 2 bases and 7 bases, there was a span of 12 bases. Germline V gene sequence: CDR1 MNHEY, CDR2 SMNVEV (reference sequence). The CDR3 totals 15 residues. The CDR3 DNA reads TGTGCCAGCAGTTTAGAAGGGGGAGAAAATTCACCCCTCCACTTT. This codes for CASSLEGGENSPLHF.

This CDR3 reads CASSDAGKGLEQYF. The CDR3 DNA follows: TGTGCCAGCAGTGATGCGGGAAAGGGACTCGAGCAGTACTTC. The V call is TRBV6-1, the J call TRBJ2-7; D may be TRBD2 (6 bases). Trimming cost V 3 bases and J 6 bases, with 15 bases left between them. From germline, CDR1 is MNHNS and CDR2 SASEGT. This CDR3 region has 14 residues.